Listed here are 4 T cell receptor beta chains from one sample, sequenced in a study of OX40 agonist ivuxolimab in advanced cancers. Method: immunoSEQ multiplex PCR; TCRdb's copy keeps in-frame clones and lacks some. The sample carries around 46,000 clones, 82% recorded once. The sample in question was CD4+ or CD8+ T cells sorted from blood, obtained in a trial of the OX40 agonist ivuxolimab. The receptors derive from an adult with an advanced solid tumor such as melanoma, head and neck, liver or kidney cancer.

The chain recombines TRBV4-3 with TRBJ2-7; 9 bases are a match to TRBD1. The trim removed 2 bases at V and 6 bases at J, leaving 5 bases unmatched. The CDR3 loop spans 14 amino acids. Germline V gene lookup returns CDR1 LGHNA and CDR2 YSLEER. The CDR3 DNA is TGCGCCAGCAGCCAATACGACAGGGGGGGCGAGCAGTACTTC. It codes for CASSQYDRGGEQYF.

V gene TRBV6-6 combines with J gene TRBJ2-2, with 9 bases identical to TRBD1. The germline V gene encodes CDR1 MNHNY and CDR2 SVGAGI (reference sequence). V lost 2 bases and J lost 7; bases outside the gene matches: 5. CDR3 length equals 15 residues. The CDR3 sequence is CASSYPTGGHGELFF. CDR3 sequence (DNA): TGTGCCAGCAGTTACCCGACAGGGGGGCACGGGGAGCTGTTTTTT.

CDR3 region: CASILTSGGGHEQFF. DNA for the CDR3: TGTGCCAGCATCCTCACTAGCGGGGGGGGACATGAGCAGTTCTTC. The genes are TRBV6-6 and TRBJ2-1; 13 bases fit TRBD2. The trim removed 7 bases at V and 8 bases at J, leaving 8 bases unmatched. CDR3 length: 15 residues. Germline V gene lookup returns CDR1 MNHNY and CDR2 SVGAGI (reference sequence).

The rearrangement uses TRBV25-1 and TRBJ1-6; possibly TRBD1 for D (6 bases). Germline V lookup: CDR1 MGHDK, CDR2 SYGVNS. V lost 6 bases to trimming and J lost 6 bases, with 15 bases between them. This CDR3 spans 15 amino acids. The chain's CDR3 is CASRKAGETNSPLHF. CDR3 nucleotides: TGTGCCAGCAGAAAGGCAGGGGAAACTAATTCACCCCTCCACTTT.